This T cell receptor beta chain was recovered during a study of HIV-infected patients and healthy controls. Alpha and beta constant-region primers primed reverse transcription of around 540 ng RNA. Using multiplexing indices, alpha and beta chain libraries were generated apart by chain-specific third strand synthesis. Each molecule carried a 12-nucleotide identifier made of two joined random hexamers added before amplification. Each CDR3 protein is one row after TCRdb ran MiXCR on the 5' RACE reads. This sample carries some 9,600 distinct CDR3 sequences, roughly 5.7% of them seen once, and the ten largest clones take around 30%. The V gene end was trimmed by 4 bases and the J gene end by 11 bases; junction bases not matched to a gene: 11. The CDR3 is 13 amino acids. The germline CDR1 and CDR2 sequences are SGHDT and YYEEEE. Follow-up blood was drawn about 14 weeks, roughly three months, after antiretroviral therapy began. No cell fractionation was done, so the repertoire covers all unsorted peripheral blood T cells.

This clonotype was detected a few times. The V call is TRBV5-6, the J call TRBJ1-1, with TRBD1 identical over 7 bases. The material was blood, obtained during antiretroviral therapy. The clonotype was recovered from an adult with HIV infection. The donor label of this sample is uncertain. The CDR3: CASSGGSGGRAFF. The CDR3 nucleotides read TGTGCCAGCAGCGGGGGCTCAGGGGGTCGGGCTTTCTTT.